This T cell receptor (beta chain) was observed in a study of beta chain features in type 1 diabetes. Study-level results: The naive, central memory and Treg TCRB repertoires showed an apparent similarity that was greater among patients than among healthy donors. There was a possibility that cDNA sequencing over-represented cells with high TCR expression.

Blood was drawn once from each donor into heparinised tubes. The draws averaged approximately 110 mL. The purity of all sorted populations exceeded 95%. The isolated RNA, all of it, was reverse transcribed, so expressed TCRB transcripts were what got sequenced. The assay was immunoSEQ multiplex PCR, and TCRdb's table has in-frame clones only and misses some. The table records under 500,000 clones, about 32% of them present only once. Turning to this clone: Antigen: not known.

Between the trimmed V and J ends, which lost 5 bases and 5 bases, there was a span of 13 bases. The CDR3 consists of 13 residues. Per germline, CDR1 MNHEY and CDR2 SVGAGI. The sequenced sample was naive CD4+ T cells from blood. The sequence was collected from a man aged 18 to 29 in good health. This chain links TRBV6-5 with TRBJ2-7; D possibly corresponds to TRBD2 (5 bases). This CDR3 reads CASSKDPGDEQYF. The CDR3, as DNA: TGTGCCAGCAGTAAAGACCCCGGGGACGAGCAGTACTTC.